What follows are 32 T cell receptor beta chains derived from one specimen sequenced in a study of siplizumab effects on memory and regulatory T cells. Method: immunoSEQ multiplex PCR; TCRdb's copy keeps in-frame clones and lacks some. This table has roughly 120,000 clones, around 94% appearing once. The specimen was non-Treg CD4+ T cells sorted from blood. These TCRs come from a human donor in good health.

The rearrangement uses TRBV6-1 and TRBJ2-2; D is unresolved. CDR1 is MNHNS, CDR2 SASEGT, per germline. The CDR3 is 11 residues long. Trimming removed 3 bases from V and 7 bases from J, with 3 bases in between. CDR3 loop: CASSDYGELFF. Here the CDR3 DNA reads TGTGCCAGCAGTGATTACGGGGAGCTGTTTTTT.

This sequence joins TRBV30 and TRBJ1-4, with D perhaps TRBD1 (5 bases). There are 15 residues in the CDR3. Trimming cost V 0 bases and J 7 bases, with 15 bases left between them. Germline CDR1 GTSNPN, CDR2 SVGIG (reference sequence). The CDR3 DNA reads TGTGCCTGGAGTGTACAAGGGCGCGGGGGTGAAAAACTGTTTTTT. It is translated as CAWSVQGRGGEKLFF.

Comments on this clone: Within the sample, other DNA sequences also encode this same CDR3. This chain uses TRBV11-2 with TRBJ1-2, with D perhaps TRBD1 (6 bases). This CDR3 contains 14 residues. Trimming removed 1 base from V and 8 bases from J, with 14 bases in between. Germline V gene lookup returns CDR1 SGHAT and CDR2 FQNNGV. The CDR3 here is CASSLGRGAEGYTF. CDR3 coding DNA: TGTGCCAGCAGCTTAGGGCGGGGGGCAGAAGGCTACACCTTC.

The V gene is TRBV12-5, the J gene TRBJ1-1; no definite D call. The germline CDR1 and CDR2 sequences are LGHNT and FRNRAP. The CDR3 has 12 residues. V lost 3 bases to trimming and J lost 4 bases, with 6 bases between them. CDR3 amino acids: CASGFGSTEAFF. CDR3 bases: TGTGCTAGTGGTTTCGGATCCACTGAAGCTTTCTTT.

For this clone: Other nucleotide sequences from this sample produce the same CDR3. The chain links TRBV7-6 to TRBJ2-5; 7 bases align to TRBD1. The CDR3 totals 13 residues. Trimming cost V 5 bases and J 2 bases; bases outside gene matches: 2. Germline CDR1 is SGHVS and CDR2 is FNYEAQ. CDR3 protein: CASSRDRQETQYF. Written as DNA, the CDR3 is TGTGCCAGCAGCCGGGACAGACAAGAGACCCAGTACTTC.

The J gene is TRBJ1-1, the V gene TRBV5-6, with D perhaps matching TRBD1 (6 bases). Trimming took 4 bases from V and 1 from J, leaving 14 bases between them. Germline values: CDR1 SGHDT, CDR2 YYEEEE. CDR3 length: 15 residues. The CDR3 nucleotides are TGTGCCAGCAGCCCGGTGGGGGGGCGGAACACTGAAGCTTTCTTT. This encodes CASSPVGGRNTEAFF.

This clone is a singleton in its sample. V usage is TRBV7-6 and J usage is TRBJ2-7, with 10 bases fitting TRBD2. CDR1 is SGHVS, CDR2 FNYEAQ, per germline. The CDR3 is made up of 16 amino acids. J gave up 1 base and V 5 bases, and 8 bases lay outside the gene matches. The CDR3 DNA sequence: TGTGCCAGCAGCGCCCAACTAGCGGGGCCTTCCTACGAGCAGTACTTC. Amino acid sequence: CASSAQLAGPSYEQYF.

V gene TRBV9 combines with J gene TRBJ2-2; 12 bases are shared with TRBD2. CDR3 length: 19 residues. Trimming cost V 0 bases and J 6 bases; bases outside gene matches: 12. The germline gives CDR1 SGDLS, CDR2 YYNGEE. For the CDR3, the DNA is TGTGCCAGCAGCGTAGGCCCTCTAGCGGGAGGGCCATGGGCCGGGGAGCTGTTTTTT. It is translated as CASSVGPLAGGPWAGELFF.

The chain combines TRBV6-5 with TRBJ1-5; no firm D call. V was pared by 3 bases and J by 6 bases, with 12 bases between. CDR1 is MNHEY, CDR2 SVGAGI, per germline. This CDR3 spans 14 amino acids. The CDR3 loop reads CASSYGNSAQPQHF. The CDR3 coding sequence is TGTGCCAGCAGTTATGGTAACAGCGCTCAGCCCCAGCATTTT.

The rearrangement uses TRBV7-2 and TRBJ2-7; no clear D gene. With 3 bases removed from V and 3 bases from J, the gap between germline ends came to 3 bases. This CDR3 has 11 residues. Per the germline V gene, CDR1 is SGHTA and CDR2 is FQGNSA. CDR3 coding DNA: TGTGCCAGCAGCTTCTTCTACGAGCAGTACTTC. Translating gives CASSFFYEQYF.

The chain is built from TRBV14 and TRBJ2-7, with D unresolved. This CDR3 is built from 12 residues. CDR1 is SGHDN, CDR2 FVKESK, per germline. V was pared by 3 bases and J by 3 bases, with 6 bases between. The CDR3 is CASSHTFYEQYF. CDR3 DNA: TGTGCCAGCAGCCATACTTTCTACGAGCAGTACTTC.

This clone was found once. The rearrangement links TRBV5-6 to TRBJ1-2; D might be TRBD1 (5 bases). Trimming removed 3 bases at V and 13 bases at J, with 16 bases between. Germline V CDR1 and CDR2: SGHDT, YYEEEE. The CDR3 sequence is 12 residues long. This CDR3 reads CASSSRDLSATF. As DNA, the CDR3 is TGTGCCAGCAGCTCCCGGGACCTTTCCGCCACCTTC.

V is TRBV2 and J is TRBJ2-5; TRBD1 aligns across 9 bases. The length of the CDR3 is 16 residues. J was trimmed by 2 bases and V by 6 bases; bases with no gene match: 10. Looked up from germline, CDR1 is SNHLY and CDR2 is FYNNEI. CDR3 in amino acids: CASRLPVGQGQETQYF. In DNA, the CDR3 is TGTGCCAGCAGGCTACCGGTTGGACAGGGGCAAGAGACCCAGTACTTC.

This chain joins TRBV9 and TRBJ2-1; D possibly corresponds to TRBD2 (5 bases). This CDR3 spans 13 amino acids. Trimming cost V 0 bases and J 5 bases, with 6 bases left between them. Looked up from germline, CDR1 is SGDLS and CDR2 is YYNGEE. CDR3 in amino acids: CASSVAGNNEQFF. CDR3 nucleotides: TGTGCCAGCAGCGTAGCGGGGAACAATGAGCAGTTCTTC. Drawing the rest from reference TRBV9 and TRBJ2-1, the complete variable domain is DSGVTQTPKHLITATGQRVTLRCSPRSGDLSVYWYQQSLDQGLQFLIQYYNGEERAKGNILERFSAQQFPDLHSELNLSSLELGDSALYFCASSVAGNNEQFFGPGTRLTVL.

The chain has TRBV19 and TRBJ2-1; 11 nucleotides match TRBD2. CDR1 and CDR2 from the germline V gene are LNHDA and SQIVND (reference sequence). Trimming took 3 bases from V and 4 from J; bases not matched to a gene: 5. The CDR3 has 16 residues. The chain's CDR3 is CASSMQLAGAYNEQFF. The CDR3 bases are TGTGCCAGTAGTATGCAACTAGCGGGAGCGTACAATGAGCAGTTCTTC.

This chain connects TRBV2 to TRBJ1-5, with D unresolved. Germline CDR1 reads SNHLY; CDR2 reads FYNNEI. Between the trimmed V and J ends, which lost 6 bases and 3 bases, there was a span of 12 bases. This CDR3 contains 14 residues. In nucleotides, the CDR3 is TGTGCCAGCAGCTCCCGAAGTTCCAATCAGCCCCAGCATTTT. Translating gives CASSSRSSNQPQHF.

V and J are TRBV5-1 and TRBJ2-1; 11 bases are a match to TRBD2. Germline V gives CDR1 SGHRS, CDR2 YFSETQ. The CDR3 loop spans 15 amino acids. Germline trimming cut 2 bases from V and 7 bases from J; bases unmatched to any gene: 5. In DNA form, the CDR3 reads TGCGCCAGCAGCTTACTAGCGGGAGAGGTAAATGAGCAGTTCTTC. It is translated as CASSLLAGEVNEQFF.

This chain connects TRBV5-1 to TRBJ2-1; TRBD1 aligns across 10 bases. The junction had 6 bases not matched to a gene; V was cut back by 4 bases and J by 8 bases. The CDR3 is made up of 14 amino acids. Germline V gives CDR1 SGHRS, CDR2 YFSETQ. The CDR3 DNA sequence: TGCGCCAGCAGCCCGGGACAGGGGCTGGATGAGCAGTTCTTC. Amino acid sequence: CASSPGQGLDEQFF.

In DNA, the CDR3 is TGTGCCAGCAAAAGAGAAGGTGAGCAGTTCTTC. It translates to CASKREGEQFF. The chain has TRBV2 and TRBJ2-1; D gene uncertain. The V end lost 7 bases, the J end lost 9 bases, and 10 bases lay between the germline ends. The CDR3 loop spans 11 amino acids. Germline loops: CDR1 SNHLY, CDR2 FYNNEI.

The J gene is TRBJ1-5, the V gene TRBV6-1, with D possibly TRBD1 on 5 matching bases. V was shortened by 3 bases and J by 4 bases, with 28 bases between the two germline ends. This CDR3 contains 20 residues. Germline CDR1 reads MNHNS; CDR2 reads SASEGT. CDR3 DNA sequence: TGTGCCAGCAGTGAGCCCCACTGGATCGTAGGGGAACGTGGGAATCAGCCCCAGCATTTT. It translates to CASSEPHWIVGERGNQPQHF.

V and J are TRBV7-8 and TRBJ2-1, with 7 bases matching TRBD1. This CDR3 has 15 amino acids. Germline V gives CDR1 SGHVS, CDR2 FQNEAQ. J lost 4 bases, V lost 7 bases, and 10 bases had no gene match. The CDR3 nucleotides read TGTGCCAGCACCCTAGACGGGACAGAATACAATGAGCAGTTCTTC. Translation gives CASTLDGTEYNEQFF.

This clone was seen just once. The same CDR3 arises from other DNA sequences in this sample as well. As DNA, the CDR3 is TGTGCCAGCTCCCCAAGACAAGAGACCCAGTACTTC. It specifies CASSPRQETQYF. V gene TRBV18 combines with J gene TRBJ2-5; D uncertain. In germline, CDR1 is KGHSH, CDR2 LQKENI. V lost 6 bases and J 2 bases, leaving 7 bases between the germline ends. The CDR3 contains 12 residues.

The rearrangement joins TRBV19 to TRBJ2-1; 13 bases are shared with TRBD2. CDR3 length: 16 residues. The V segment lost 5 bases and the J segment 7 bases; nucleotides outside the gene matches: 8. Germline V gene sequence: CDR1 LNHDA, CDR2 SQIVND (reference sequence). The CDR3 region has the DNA TGTGCCAGTAGTCCAAGACTAGCGGGAGGTTCGAATGAGCAGTTCTTC. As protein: CASSPRLAGGSNEQFF.

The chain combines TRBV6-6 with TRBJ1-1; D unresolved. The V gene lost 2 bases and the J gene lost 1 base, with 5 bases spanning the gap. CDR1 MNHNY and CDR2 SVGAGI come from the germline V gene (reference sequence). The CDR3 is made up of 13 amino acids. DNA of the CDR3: TGTGCCAGCAGTTACACGGAGAACACTGAAGCTTTCTTT. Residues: CASSYTENTEAFF.

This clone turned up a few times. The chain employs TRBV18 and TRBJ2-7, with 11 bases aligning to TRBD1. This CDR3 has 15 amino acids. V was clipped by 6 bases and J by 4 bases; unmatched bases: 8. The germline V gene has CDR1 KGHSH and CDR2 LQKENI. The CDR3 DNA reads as TGTGCCAGCTCGTCCCCGGACAGGGGGCTTTACGAGCAGTACTTC. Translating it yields CASSSPDRGLYEQYF.

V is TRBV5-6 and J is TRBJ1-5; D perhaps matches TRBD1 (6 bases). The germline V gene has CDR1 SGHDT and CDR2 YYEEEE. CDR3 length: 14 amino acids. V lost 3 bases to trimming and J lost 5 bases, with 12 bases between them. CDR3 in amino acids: CASSYRALDQPQHF. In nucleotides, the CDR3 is TGTGCCAGCAGCTACAGGGCGCTCGATCAGCCCCAGCATTTT.

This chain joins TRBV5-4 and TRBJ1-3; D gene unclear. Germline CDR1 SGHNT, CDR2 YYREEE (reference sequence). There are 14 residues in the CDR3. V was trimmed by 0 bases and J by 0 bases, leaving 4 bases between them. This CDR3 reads CASSLGFSGNTIYF. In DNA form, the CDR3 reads TGTGCCAGCAGCTTGGGATTCTCTGGAAACACCATATATTTT.

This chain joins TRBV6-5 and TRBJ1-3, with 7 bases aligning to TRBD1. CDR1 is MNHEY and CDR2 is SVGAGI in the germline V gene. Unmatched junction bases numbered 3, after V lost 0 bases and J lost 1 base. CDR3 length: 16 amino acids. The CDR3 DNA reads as TGTGCCAGCAGTTACTCGCAGGGGGTGTCTGGAAACACCATATATTTT. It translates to CASSYSQGVSGNTIYF.

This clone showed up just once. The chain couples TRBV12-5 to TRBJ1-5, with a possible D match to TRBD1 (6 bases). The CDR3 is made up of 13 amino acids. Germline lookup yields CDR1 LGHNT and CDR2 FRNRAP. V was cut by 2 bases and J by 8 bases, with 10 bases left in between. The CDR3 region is CASGLTGREPQHF. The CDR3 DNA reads TGTGCTAGTGGTTTGACAGGGAGGGAGCCCCAGCATTTT.

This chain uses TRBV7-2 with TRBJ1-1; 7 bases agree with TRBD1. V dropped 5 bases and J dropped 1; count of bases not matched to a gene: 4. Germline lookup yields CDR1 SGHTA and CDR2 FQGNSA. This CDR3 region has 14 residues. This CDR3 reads CASSTYRGNTEAFF. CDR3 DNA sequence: TGTGCCAGCAGCACATACAGGGGGAACACTGAAGCTTTCTTT.

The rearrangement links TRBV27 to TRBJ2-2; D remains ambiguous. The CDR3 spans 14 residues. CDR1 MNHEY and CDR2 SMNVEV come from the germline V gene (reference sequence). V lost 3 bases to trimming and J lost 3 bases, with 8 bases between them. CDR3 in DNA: TGTGCCAGCAGTTTGGCCAGTTACACCGGGGAGCTGTTTTTT. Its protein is CASSLASYTGELFF.

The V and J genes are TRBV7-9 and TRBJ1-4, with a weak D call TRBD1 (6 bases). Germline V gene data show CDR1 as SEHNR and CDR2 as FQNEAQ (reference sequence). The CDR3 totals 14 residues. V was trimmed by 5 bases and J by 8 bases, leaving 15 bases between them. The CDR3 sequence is CASSRGGVSEKLFF. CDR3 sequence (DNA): TGTGCCAGCAGCAGGGGGGGCGTTAGCGAAAAACTGTTTTTT.